The 7 T cell receptor beta chains in this list originate from one sample, sequenced in a study of post-analysis software for immune sequencing data. Study-wide results and limits: Five or six TRBV segments were significantly more frequent in patients than in controls. TRBV5-6, TRBV5-1 and TRBV20-1 were among these segments.

The authors incorporated unique molecular identifiers into the TCR beta cDNA libraries. Using its own MiXCR run on the PCR reads, TCRdb lists one record per CDR3 protein. In the table there are some 260,000 distinct CDR3 sequences, 36% of which are singletons. Their antigen targets remain unknown. The sequencing sample was made of blood. The receptors were sampled from a girl aged 10-17 years with multiple sclerosis.

This clonotype has a count of ten or more. The rearrangement links TRBV11-2 to TRBJ2-1, with a possible D match to TRBD1 (5 bases). The CDR3 totals 13 residues. V lost 4 bases to trimming and J lost 10 bases, with 14 bases between them. Germline values: CDR1 SGHAT, CDR2 FQNNGV. The CDR3 sequence: CASSSTRVREQFF. CDR3 nucleotide sequence: TGTGCCAGCAGCTCCACCAGGGTTCGGGAGCAGTTCTTC.

This clonotype has more than one count but fewer than ten. The junction departs from the called germline gene at one end, perhaps through a read error. The chain combines TRBV27 with TRBJ1-1; TRBD1 matches 8 bases. Germline V gives CDR1 MNHEY, CDR2 SMNVEV (reference sequence). CDR3 length equals 14 residues. CDR3 sequence reads: CASSPTGVNTDAFF. CDR3 DNA sequence: TGTGCCAGCAGTCCGACAGGGGTGAACACTGACGCTTTCTTT.

Many counts were recorded for this clonotype. J is TRBJ2-3 and V is TRBV20-1; D is unresolved. V dropped 3 bases and J dropped 4 bases, with 23 bases sitting between them. Germline V gene lookup returns CDR1 DFQATT and CDR2 SNEGSKA (reference sequence). The CDR3 has 17 amino acids. The DNA for the CDR3 is TGCAGTGCTAGCAGCCTTGGTAGCTGGGATGGTCCAGATACGCAGTATTTT. It codes for CSASSLGSWDGPDTQYF.

The chain links TRBV5-1 to TRBJ1-2, with 9 bases matching TRBD1. The length of the CDR3 is 13 residues. From germline, CDR1 is SGHRS and CDR2 YFSETQ. Trimming at V came to 7 bases and at J to 6 bases, leaving 7 bases not matched to a gene. CDR3 residues: CASSQQGANGYTF. The DNA for the CDR3 is TGCGCCAGCTCTCAACAGGGGGCGAATGGCTACACCTTC.

Many counts were recorded for this clonotype. J is TRBJ1-4 and V is TRBV7-6; no reliable D call. The CDR3 loop spans 18 amino acids. The germline V gene encodes CDR1 SGHVS and CDR2 FNYEAQ. Trimming took off 1 base at V and 0 bases at J, with 15 bases between the two ends. Written as DNA, the CDR3 is TGTGCCAGCAGCTTAGAGTCCCGCACGCAAACAACTAATGAAAAACTGTTTTTT. It is translated as CASSLESRTQTTNEKLFF.

This clonotype was observed many times. The chain employs TRBV2 and TRBJ2-5; 7 nucleotides match TRBD2. Germline V CDR1 and CDR2: SNHLY, FYNNEI. This CDR3 has 19 residues. V shed 4 bases and J 2 bases; nucleotides not matched to a gene: 19. The CDR3 protein is CASSGRWGSLAGVQETQYF. The CDR3 DNA reads as TGTGCCAGCAGTGGAAGATGGGGGTCTCTCGCGGGGGTTCAAGAGACCCAGTACTTC.

This clonotype was recorded at least ten times. The V call is TRBV12-3 or TRBV12-4, the J call TRBJ2-5, with 8 bases that match TRBD2. The CDR3 is made up of 16 amino acids. Trimming cost V 5 bases and J 4 bases; bases outside gene matches: 12. This CDR3 is CASSPEISRGAETQYF. In nucleotides, the CDR3 is TGTGCCAGCAGTCCCGAGATTTCGCGGGGGGCAGAGACCCAGTACTTC.